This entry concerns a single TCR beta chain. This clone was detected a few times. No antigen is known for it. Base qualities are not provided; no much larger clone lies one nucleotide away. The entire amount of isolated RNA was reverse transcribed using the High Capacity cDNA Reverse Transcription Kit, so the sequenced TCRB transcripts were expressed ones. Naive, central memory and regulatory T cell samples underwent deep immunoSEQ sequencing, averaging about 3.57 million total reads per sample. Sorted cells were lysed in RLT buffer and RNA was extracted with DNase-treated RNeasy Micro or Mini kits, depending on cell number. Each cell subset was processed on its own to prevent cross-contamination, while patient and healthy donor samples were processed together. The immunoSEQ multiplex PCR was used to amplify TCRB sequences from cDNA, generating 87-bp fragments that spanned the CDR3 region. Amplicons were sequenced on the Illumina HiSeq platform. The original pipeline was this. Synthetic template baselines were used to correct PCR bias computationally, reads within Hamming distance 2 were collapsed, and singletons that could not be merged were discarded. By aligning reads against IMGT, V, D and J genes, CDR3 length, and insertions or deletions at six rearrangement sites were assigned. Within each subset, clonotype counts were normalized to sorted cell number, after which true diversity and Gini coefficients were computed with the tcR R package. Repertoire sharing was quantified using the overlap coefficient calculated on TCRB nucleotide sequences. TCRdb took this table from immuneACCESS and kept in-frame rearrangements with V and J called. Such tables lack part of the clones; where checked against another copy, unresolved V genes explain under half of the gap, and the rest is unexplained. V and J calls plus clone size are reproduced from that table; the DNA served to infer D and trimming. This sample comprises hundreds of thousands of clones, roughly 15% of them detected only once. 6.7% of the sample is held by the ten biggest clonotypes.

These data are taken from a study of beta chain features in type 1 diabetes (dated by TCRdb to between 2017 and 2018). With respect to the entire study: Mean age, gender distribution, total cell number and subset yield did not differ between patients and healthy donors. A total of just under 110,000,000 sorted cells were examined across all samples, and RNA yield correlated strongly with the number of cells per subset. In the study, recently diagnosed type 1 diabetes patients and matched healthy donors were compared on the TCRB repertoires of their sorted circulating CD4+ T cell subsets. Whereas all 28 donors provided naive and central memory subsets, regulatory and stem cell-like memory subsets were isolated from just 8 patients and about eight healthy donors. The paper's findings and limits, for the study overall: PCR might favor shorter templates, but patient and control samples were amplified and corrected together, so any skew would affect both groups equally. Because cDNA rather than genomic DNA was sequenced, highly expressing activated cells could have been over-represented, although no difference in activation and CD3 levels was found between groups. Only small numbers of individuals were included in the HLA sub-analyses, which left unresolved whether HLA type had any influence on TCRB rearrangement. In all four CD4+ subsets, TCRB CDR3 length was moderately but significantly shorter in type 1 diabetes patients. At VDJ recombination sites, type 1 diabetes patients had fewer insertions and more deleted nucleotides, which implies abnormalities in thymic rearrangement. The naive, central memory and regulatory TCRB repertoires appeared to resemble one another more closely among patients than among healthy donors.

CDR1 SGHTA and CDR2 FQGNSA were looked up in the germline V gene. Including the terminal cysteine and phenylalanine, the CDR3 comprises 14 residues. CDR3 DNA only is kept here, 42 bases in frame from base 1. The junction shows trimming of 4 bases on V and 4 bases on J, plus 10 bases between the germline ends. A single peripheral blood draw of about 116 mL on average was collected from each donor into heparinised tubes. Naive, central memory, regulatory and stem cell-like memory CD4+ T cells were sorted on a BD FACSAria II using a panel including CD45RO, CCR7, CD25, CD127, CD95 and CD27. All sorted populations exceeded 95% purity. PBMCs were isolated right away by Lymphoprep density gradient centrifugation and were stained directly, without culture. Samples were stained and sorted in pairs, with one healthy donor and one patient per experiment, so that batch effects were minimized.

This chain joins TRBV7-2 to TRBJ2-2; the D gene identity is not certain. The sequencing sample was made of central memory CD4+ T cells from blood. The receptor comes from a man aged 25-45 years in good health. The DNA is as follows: TGTGCCAGCAGCTATGACCGTCGCACCGGGGAGCTGTTTTTT. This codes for CASSYDRRTGELFF.